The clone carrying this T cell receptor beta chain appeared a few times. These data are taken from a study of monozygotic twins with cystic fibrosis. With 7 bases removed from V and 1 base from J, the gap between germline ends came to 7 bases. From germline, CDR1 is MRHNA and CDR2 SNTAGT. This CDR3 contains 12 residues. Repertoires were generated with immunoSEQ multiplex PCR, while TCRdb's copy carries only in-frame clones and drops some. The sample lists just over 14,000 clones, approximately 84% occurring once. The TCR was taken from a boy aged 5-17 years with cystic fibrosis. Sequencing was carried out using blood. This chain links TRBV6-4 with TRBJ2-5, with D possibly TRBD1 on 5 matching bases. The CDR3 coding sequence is TGTGCCAGCAAAAGGGGCCAAGAGACCCAGTACTTC. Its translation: CASKRGQETQYF.